This TCR beta chain was identified during a study of OX40 agonist ivuxolimab in advanced cancers. Study-wide results and limits: Antigens targeted by the expanded peripheral T cells were not determined. Both CD4+ and CD8+ T cell populations in blood had undergone clonal expansion by week 6 at 0.1 to 3.0 mg/kg. Researchers report that CD8+ T cells had, on average, more expanded clones than CD4+.

The trim removed 4 bases at V and 6 bases at J, leaving 0 bases unmatched. This CDR3 region has 12 residues. Germline CDR1 SNHLY, CDR2 FYNNEI. Sequenced by immunoSEQ multiplex PCR; TCRdb stores in-frame clones only, minus some. The table records roughly 76,000 clones, about 85% of them present only once. On this clone: Antigen: not known.

The TCR sequence derives from an adult with an advanced solid tumor such as melanoma, head and neck, liver or kidney cancer. Here the sequenced sample was CD4+ or CD8+ T cells sorted from blood, taken in a trial of the OX40 agonist ivuxolimab. The chain has TRBV2 and TRBJ1-2; TRBD1 aligns across 9 bases. The CDR3 bases are TGTGCCAGCAGTGGACAGGGGGATGGCTACACCTTC. Protein product: CASSGQGDGYTF.